This TCR beta chain was observed in a study of blood T cell repertoires in COVID-19. About the research overall: Spain, Italy and the United States supplied samples that represented acute and convalescent COVID-19. PBMCs, B-cell-depleted T cells, or T cells were the source of the cDNA or gDNA that made up the material.

As concerns this clone: The junction differs from germline at one of its ends, possibly a read error.

Original data processing: Amplification of reference gene primers provided the estimated nucleated cell counts. This table comes from immunoSEQ multiplex PCR, and its TCRdb copy is limited to in-frame clones, with some not included. The V and J calls and clone size were taken over from that table, and D and trimming were inferred from the DNA. The sample lists some 220,000 clones; 70% to 90% were seen once. Germline CDR1 and CDR2: GTSNPN and SVGIG (reference sequence). The CDR3 extends over 16 amino acids. The sample taken for sequencing was peripheral blood. This clonotype was obtained from a woman aged 60-70 years with active or convalescent COVID-19. The rearrangement links TRBV30 to TRBJ1-3; perhaps TRBD1 as D (6 bases). The CDR3: CASSRGGGISGNTIYF. In DNA form, the CDR3 reads TGTGCCTCGAGTAGAGGGGGGGGGATCTCTGGAAACACCATATATTTT.